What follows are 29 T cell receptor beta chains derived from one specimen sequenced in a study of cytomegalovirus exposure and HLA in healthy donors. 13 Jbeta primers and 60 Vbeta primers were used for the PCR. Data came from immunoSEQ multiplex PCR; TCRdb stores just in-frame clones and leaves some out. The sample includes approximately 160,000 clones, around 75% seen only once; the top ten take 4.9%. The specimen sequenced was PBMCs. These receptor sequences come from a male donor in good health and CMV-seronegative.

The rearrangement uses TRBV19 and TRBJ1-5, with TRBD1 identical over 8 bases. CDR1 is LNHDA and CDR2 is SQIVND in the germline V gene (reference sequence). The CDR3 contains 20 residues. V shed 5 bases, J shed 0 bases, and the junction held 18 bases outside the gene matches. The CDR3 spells CASSEDRGMGYRYSNQPQHF. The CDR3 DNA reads TGTGCCAGTAGTGAAGACAGGGGAATGGGATACCGATATAGCAATCAGCCCCAGCATTTT.

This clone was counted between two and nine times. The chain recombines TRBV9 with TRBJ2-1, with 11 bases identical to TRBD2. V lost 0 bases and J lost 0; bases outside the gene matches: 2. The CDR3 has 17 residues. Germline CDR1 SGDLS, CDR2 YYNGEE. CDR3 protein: CASSVGLAGSSYNEQFF. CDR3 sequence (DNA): TGTGCCAGCAGCGTAGGACTAGCGGGGAGCTCCTACAATGAGCAGTTCTTC.

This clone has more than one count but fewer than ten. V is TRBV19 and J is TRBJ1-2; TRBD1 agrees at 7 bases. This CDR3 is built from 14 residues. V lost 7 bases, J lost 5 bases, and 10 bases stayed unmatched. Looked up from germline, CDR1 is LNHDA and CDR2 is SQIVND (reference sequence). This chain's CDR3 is CASNLPGQTYGYTF. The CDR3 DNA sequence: TGTGCCAGTAACCTACCGGGACAGACATATGGCTACACCTTC.

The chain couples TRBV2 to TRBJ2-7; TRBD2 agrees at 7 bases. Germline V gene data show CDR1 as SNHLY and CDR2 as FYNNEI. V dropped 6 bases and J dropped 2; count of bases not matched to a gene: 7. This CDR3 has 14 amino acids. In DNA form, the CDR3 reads TGTGCCAGCAGACCCACCGGGACTACCTACGAGCAGTACTTC. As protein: CASRPTGTTYEQYF.

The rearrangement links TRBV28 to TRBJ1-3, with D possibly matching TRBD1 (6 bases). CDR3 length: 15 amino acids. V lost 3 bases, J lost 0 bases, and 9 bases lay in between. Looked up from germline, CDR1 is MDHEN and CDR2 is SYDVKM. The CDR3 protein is CASSLDSLSGNTIYF. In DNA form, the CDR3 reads TGTGCCAGCAGTTTGGACAGCCTCTCTGGAAACACCATATATTTT.

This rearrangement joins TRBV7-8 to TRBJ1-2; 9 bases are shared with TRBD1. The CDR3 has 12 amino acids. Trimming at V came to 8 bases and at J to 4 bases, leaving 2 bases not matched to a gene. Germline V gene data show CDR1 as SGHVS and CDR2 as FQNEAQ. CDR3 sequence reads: CASGTGLYGYTF. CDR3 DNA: TGTGCCAGCGGGACAGGGCTCTATGGCTACACCTTC.

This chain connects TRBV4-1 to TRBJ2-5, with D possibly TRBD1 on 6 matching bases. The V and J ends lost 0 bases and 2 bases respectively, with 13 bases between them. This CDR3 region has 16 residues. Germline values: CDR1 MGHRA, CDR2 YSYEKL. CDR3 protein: CASSQEVFQGQETQYF. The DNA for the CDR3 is TGCGCCAGCAGCCAAGAAGTCTTTCAGGGGCAAGAGACCCAGTACTTC.

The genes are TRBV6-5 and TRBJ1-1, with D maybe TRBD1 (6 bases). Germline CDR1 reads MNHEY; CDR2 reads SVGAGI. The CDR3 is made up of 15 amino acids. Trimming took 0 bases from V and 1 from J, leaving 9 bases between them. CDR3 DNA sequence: TGTGCCAGCAGTTACTCGGGGACACGGAACACTGAAGCTTTCTTT. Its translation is CASSYSGTRNTEAFF.

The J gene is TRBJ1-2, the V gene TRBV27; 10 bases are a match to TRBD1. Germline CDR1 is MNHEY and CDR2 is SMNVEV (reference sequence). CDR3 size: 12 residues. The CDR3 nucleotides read TGTCCTAGCGGGACAGGGGAAGTTGGCTACACCTTC. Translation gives CPSGTGEVGYTF.

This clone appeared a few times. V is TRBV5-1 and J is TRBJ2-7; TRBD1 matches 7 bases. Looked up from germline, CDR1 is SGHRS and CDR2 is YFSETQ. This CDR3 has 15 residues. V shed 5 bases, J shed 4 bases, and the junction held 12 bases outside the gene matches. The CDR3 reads CASRPHRGTEYEQYF. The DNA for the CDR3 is TGCGCCAGCAGACCCCACAGGGGAACAGAGTACGAGCAGTACTTC.

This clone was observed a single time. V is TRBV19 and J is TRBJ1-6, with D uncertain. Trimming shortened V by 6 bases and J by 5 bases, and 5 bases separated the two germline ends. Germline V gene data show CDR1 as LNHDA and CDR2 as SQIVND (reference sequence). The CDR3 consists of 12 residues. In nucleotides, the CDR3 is TGTGCCAGTAGCCCCGATAATTCACCCCTCCACTTT. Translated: CASSPDNSPLHF.

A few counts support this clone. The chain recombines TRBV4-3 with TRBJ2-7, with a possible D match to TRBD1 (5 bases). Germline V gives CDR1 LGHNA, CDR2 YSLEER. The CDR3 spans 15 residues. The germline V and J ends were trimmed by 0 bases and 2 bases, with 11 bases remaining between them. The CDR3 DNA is TGCGCCAGCAGCCAAGAGCAGGGCTTGCCCTACGAGCAGTACTTC. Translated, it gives CASSQEQGLPYEQYF.

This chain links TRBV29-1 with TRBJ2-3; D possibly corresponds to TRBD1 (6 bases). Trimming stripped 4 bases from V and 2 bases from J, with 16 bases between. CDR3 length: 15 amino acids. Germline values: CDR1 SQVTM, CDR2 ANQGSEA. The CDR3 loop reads CSVAARDTVTDTQYF. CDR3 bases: TGCAGCGTTGCCGCCCGGGACACTGTCACAGATACGCAGTATTTT.

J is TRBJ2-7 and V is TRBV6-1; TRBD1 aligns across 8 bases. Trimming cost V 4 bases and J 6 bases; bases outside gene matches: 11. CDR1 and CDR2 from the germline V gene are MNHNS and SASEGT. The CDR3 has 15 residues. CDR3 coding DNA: TGTGCCAGCAGTGGCTACGGGACAGGAGAGCGCGAGCAGTACTTC. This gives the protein CASSGYGTGEREQYF.

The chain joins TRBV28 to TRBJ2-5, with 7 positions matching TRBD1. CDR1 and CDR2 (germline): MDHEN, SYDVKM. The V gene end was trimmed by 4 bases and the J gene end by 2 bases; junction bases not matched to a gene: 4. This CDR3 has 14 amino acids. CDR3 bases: TGTGCCAGCAGTTACGACAGGGTTCAAGAGACCCAGTACTTC. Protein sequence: CASSYDRVQETQYF.

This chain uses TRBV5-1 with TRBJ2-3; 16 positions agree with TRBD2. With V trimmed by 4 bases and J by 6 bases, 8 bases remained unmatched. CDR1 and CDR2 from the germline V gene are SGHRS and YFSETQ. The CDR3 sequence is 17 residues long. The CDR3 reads CASSQGLAGGPRDTQYF. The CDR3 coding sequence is TGCGCCAGCAGCCAGGGACTAGCGGGAGGGCCCAGGGATACGCAGTATTTT.

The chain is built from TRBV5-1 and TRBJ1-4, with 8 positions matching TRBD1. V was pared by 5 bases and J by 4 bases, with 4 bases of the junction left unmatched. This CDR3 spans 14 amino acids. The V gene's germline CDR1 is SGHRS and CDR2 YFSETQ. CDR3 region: CASRLDRVNEKLFF. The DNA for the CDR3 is TGCGCCAGCAGGCTGGACAGGGTTAATGAAAAACTGTTTTTT.

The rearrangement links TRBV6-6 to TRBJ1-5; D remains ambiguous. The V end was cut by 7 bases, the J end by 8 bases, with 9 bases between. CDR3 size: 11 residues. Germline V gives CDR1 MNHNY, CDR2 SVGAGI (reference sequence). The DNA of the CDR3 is TGTGCCAGCAAAACGGAGGAGCCCCAGCATTTT. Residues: CASKTEEPQHF.

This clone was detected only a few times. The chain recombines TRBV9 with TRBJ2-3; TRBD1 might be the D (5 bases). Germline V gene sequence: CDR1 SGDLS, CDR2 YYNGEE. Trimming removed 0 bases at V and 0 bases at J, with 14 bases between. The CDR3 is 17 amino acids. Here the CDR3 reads CASSVGVGLTSTDTQYF. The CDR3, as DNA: TGTGCCAGCAGCGTAGGGGTGGGGCTCACTAGCACAGATACGCAGTATTTT.

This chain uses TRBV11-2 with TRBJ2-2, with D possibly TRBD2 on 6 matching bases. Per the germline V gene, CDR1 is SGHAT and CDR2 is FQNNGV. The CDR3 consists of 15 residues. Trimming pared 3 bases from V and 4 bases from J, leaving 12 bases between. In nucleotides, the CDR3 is TGTGCCAGCAGCTTCTGGGACTTACCCACCGGGGAGCTGTTTTTT. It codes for CASSFWDLPTGELFF.

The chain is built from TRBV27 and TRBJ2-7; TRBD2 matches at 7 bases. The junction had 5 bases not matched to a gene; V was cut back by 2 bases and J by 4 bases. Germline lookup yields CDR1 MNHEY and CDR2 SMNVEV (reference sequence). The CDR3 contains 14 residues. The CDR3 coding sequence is TGTGCCAGCAGTTTAAGTGCCGGGGGGTACGAGCAGTACTTC. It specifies CASSLSAGGYEQYF.

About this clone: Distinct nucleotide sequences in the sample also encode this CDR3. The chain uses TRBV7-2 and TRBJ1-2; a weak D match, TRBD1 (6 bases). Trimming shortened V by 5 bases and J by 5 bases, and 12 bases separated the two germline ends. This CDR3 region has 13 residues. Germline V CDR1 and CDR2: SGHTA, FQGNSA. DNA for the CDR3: TGTGCCAGCAGCGTAGGCCAGGGGTATGGCTACACCTTC. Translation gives CASSVGQGYGYTF.

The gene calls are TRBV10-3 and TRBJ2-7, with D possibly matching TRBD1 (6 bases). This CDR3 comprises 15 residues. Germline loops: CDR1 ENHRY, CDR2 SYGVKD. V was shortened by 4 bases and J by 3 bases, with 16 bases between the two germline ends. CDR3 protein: CAISVGDPGVYEQYF. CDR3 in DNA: TGTGCCATCAGTGTAGGTGACCCAGGGGTCTACGAGCAGTACTTC.

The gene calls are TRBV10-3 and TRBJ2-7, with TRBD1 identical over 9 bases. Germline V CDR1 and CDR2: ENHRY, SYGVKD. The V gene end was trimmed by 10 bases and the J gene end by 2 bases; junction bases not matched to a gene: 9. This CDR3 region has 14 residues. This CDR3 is CASSTGTGTYEQYF. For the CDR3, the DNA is TGTGCCAGCAGCACCGGGACAGGGACCTACGAGCAGTACTTC.

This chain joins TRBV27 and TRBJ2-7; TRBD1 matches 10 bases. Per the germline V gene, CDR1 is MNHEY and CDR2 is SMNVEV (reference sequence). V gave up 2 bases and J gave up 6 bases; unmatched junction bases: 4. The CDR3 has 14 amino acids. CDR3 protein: CASSLGTGAGEQYF. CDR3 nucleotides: TGTGCCAGCAGTTTAGGGACAGGGGCGGGCGAGCAGTACTTC.

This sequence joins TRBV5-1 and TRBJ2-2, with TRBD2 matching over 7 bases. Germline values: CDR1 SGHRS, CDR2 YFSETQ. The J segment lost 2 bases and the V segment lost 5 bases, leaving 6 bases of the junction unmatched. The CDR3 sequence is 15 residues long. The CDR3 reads CASRHSGVNTGELFF. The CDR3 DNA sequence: TGCGCCAGCAGGCACAGCGGGGTTAACACCGGGGAGCTGTTTTTT.

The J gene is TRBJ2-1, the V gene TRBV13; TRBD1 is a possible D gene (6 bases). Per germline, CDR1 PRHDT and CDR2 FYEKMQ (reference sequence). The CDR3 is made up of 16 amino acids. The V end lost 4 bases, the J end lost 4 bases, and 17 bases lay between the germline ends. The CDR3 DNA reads TGTGCCAGCAGCTACGGCCGGGGCAGGGGATACAATGAGCAGTTCTTC. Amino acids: CASSYGRGRGYNEQFF.

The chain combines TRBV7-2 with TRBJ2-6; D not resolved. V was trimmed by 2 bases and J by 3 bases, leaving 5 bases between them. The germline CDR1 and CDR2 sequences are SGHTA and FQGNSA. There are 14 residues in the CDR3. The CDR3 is CASSLSVGANVLTF. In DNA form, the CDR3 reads TGTGCCAGCAGCTTAAGCGTTGGGGCCAACGTCCTGACTTTC.

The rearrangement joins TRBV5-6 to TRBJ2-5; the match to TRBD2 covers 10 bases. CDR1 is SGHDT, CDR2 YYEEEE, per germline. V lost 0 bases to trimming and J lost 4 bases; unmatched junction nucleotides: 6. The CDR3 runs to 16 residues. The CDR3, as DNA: TGTGCCAGCAGCTTGGCCCCAGCGGGGGGGCGAGAGACCCAGTACTTC. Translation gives CASSLAPAGGRETQYF.